This T cell receptor beta chain was sequenced during a study of CD8 T cells in ankylosing spondylitis. One entry per CDR3 protein, called by TCRdb with MiXCR from the 5' RACE reads. The table lists roughly 180,000 distinct CDR3 sequences, 13% of them singletons. CDR1 and CDR2 (germline): SEHNR, FQNEAQ (reference sequence). The CDR3 sequence is 14 residues long. Trimming removed 5 bases from V and 6 bases from J, with 17 bases in between. This clonotype was recorded at least ten times. The chain has TRBV7-9 and TRBJ2-7; D tentatively reads TRBD1 or TRBD2 (5 bases each). The sequencing input was blood, either unsorted or a sorted T cell fraction (not recorded which). The receptor comes from a female donor with ankylosing spondylitis or in good health (not recorded which). CDR3 residues: CASSLREGITEQYF. DNA of the CDR3: TGTGCCAGCAGCCTCCGAGAGGGGATAACCGAGCAGTACTTC.